The rows below give T cell receptor beta chains drawn from one sample of a study of blood T cell repertoires in COVID-19. Sequenced by immunoSEQ multiplex PCR; TCRdb stores in-frame clones only, minus some. The data contain some 97,000 clones, roughly nine tenths of them singletons. The sequencing sample was made of peripheral blood. All receptors derive from a man between 45 and 60 years old with active COVID-19. CDR3s include the opening cysteine and the closing phenylalanine or tryptophan. D genes are given only for firm matches. Clone size is stated in some rows and not others, as once, few, many or a class when expanded.

J gene: TRBJ2-5
clone size: NA
V gene: TRBV6-1
D gene: TRBD2
CDR3 protein: CASSEVVAGLETQYF
CDR3 DNA: TGTGCCAGCAGTGAAGTTGTAGCGGGACTGGAGACCCAGTACTTC

J gene: TRBJ2-1
clone size: NA
V gene: TRBV5-4
D gene: TRBD1
CDR3 protein: CASSWDRGHNEQFF
CDR3 DNA: TGTGCCAGCAGCTGGGACAGGGGACACAATGAGCAGTTCTTC

J gene: TRBJ1-4
clone size: NA
V gene: TRBV3-1/TRBV3-2
D gene: NA
CDR3 protein: CASSQTPQGNEKLFF
CDR3 DNA: TGTGCCAGCAGCCAGACACCGCAGGGTAATGAAAAACTGTTTTTT

J gene: TRBJ2-5
clone size: NA
V gene: TRBV5-5
D gene: TRBD2
CDR3 protein: CASSLAGGQETQYF
CDR3 DNA: TGTGCCAGCAGCTTGGCCGGGGGGCAAGAGACCCAGTACTTC

J gene: TRBJ1-5
clone size: NA
V gene: TRBV2
D gene: NA
CDR3 protein: CASSRTEYQPQHF
CDR3 DNA: TGTGCCAGTTCCCGGACAGAGTATCAGCCCCAGCATTTT

J gene: TRBJ1-2
clone size: NA
V gene: TRBV6-5
D gene: NA
CDR3 protein: CASSPRGPNGYTF
CDR3 DNA: TGTGCCAGCAGTCCAAGGGGTCCGAATGGCTACACCTTC

J gene: TRBJ2-3
clone size: NA
V gene: TRBV7-2
D gene: NA
CDR3 protein: CASSQDSITDTQYF
CDR3 DNA: TGTGCCAGCAGCCAGGACTCGATCACAGATACGCAGTATTTT

J gene: TRBJ1-5
clone size: NA
V gene: TRBV4-1
D gene: NA
CDR3 protein: CASSPFMNQPQHF
CDR3 DNA: TGCGCCAGCAGCCCTTTTATGAATCAGCCCCAGCATTTT

J gene: TRBJ1-1
clone size: NA
V gene: TRBV5-8
D gene: NA
CDR3 protein: CASSFNAGEAFF
CDR3 DNA: TGTGCCAGCAGCTTCAATGCAGGGGAAGCTTTCTTT

J gene: TRBJ1-4
clone size: NA
V gene: TRBV30
D gene: TRBD1
CDR3 protein: CAVGQGRFTVMSTNEKLFF
CDR3 DNA: TGTGCCGTGGGACAGGGGAGATTTACGGTGATGAGCACTAATGAAAAACTGTTTTTT

J gene: TRBJ1-1
clone size: NA
V gene: TRBV27
D gene: NA
CDR3 protein: CASSLSRGMNTEAFF
CDR3 DNA: TGTGCCAGCAGTTTATCACGAGGTATGAACACTGAAGCTTTCTTT

J gene: TRBJ2-3
clone size: once
V gene: TRBV29-1
D gene: TRBD1
CDR3 protein: CSVAGGGTDTQYF
CDR3 DNA: TGCAGCGTTGCAGGGGGCGGAACAGATACGCAGTATTTT

J gene: TRBJ1-1
clone size: few
V gene: TRBV7-9
D gene: NA
CDR3 protein: CASSFGDEAFF
CDR3 DNA: TGTGCCAGCAGCTTCGGAGATGAAGCTTTCTTT

J gene: TRBJ2-1
clone size: NA
V gene: TRBV25-1
D gene: TRBD2
CDR3 protein: CASRIAGRGIDEQFF
CDR3 DNA: TGTGCCAGCCGGATAGCGGGAAGGGGGATCGATGAGCAGTTCTTC

J gene: TRBJ1-2
clone size: NA
V gene: TRBV7-9
D gene: TRBD1
CDR3 protein: CASSSGLQGAYYGYTF
CDR3 DNA: TGTGCCAGCAGCTCCGGACTTCAGGGGGCATACTATGGCTACACCTTC

J gene: TRBJ1-1
clone size: NA
V gene: TRBV7-9
D gene: NA
CDR3 protein: CASSSEGNTEAFF
CDR3 DNA: TGTGCCAGCAGCTCCGAGGGAAACACTGAAGCTTTCTTT

J gene: TRBJ1-1
clone size: NA
V gene: TRBV5-1
D gene: TRBD1
CDR3 protein: CASSLDGQGPAFF
CDR3 DNA: TGCGCCAGCAGCTTGGATGGACAGGGGCCCGCTTTCTTT

J gene: TRBJ2-1
clone size: NA
V gene: TRBV2
D gene: NA
CDR3 protein: CASDTLPSYNEQFF
CDR3 DNA: TGTGCCAGCGACACCTTGCCTTCCTACAATGAGCAGTTCTTC

J gene: TRBJ1-2
clone size: NA
V gene: TRBV7-9
D gene: NA
CDR3 protein: CASSQQVSYGYTF
CDR3 DNA: TGTGCCAGCAGCCAACAGGTTAGCTATGGCTACACCTTC

J gene: TRBJ1-1
clone size: NA
V gene: TRBV12-5
D gene: NA
CDR3 protein: CASGWRENTEAFF
CDR3 DNA: TGTGCTAGTGGTTGGAGAGAGAACACTGAAGCTTTCTTT

J gene: TRBJ2-3
clone size: once
V gene: TRBV19
D gene: TRBD2
CDR3 protein: CASSSGRQTDTQYF
CDR3 DNA: TGTGCCAGTTCTAGCGGGAGGCAGACAGATACGCAGTATTTT

J gene: TRBJ2-5
clone size: once
V gene: TRBV4-2
D gene: TRBD2
CDR3 protein: CASSPFVAGKETQYF
CDR3 DNA: TGTGCCAGCAGCCCCTTTGTAGCGGGGAAGGAGACCCAGTACTTC

J gene: TRBJ1-1
clone size: NA
V gene: TRBV18
D gene: NA
CDR3 protein: CASSPPFTGRSEAFF
CDR3 DNA: TGTGCCAGCTCACCACCGTTCACAGGGCGATCTGAAGCTTTCTTT

J gene: TRBJ1-1
clone size: NA
V gene: TRBV6-5
D gene: NA
CDR3 protein: CASSTTVGLGTEAFF
CDR3 DNA: TGTGCCAGCAGCACCACCGTGGGGCTAGGGACTGAAGCTTTCTTT

J gene: TRBJ1-2
clone size: NA
V gene: TRBV4-1
D gene: NA
CDR3 protein: CASQASTFNYGYTF
CDR3 DNA: TGCGCCAGCCAGGCGTCTACCTTTAACTATGGCTACACCTTC

J gene: TRBJ1-1
clone size: few
V gene: TRBV15
D gene: TRBD1
CDR3 protein: CATQGQAYTEAFF
CDR3 DNA: TGTGCCACACAGGGACAGGCTTACACTGAAGCTTTCTTT

J gene: TRBJ1-1
clone size: NA
V gene: TRBV12-5
D gene: NA
CDR3 protein: CASGLEYTEAFF
CDR3 DNA: TGTGCTAGTGGACTCGAATACACTGAAGCTTTCTTT

J gene: TRBJ2-7
clone size: NA
V gene: TRBV10-2
D gene: TRBD1
CDR3 protein: CASSEGQGQYF
CDR3 DNA: TGCGCCAGCAGTGAGGGACAGGGGCAGTACTTC

J gene: TRBJ1-2
clone size: NA
V gene: TRBV4-2
D gene: TRBD1
CDR3 protein: CASSQPGQGNYGYTF
CDR3 DNA: TGTGCCAGCAGCCAACCCGGACAGGGGAACTATGGCTACACCTTC

J gene: TRBJ1-4
clone size: NA
V gene: TRBV6-5
D gene: NA
CDR3 protein: CASRPGGEKLFF
CDR3 DNA: TGTGCCAGCCGGCCGGGAGGCGAAAAACTGTTTTTT

J gene: TRBJ1-5
clone size: NA
V gene: TRBV7-8
D gene: NA
CDR3 protein: CASSLGDSSSQPQHF
CDR3 DNA: TGTGCCAGCAGCTTAGGTGACAGTTCGAGTCAGCCCCAGCATTTT

J gene: TRBJ1-2
clone size: once
V gene: TRBV7-2
D gene: NA
CDR3 protein: CASRDGGWNGYTF
CDR3 DNA: TGTGCCAGCAGGGACGGAGGGTGGAATGGCTACACCTTC

J gene: TRBJ2-1
clone size: NA
V gene: TRBV2
D gene: TRBD1
CDR3 protein: CASSRDRSYNEQFF
CDR3 DNA: TGTGCCAGCAGTCGGGACAGGTCCTACAATGAGCAGTTCTTC

J gene: TRBJ2-1
clone size: NA
V gene: TRBV29-1
D gene: TRBD1
CDR3 protein: CSYHPGQGGNEQFF
CDR3 DNA: TGCAGCTACCATCCGGGACAGGGGGGGAATGAGCAGTTCTTC

J gene: TRBJ2-3
clone size: NA
V gene: TRBV5-1
D gene: TRBD2
CDR3 protein: CASSLGGTSGADTQYF
CDR3 DNA: TGCGCCAGCAGCTTGGGCGGGACTAGCGGGGCAGATACGCAGTATTTT

J gene: TRBJ1-2
clone size: NA
V gene: TRBV5-4
D gene: NA
CDR3 protein: CASSLGGRPEYYGYTF
CDR3 DNA: TGTGCCAGCAGCTTGGGGGGGCGCCCAGAGTACTATGGCTACACCTTC

J gene: TRBJ1-1
clone size: NA
V gene: TRBV9
D gene: TRBD1
CDR3 protein: CASSVGTGFDTEAFF
CDR3 DNA: TGTGCCAGCAGCGTAGGGACAGGGTTTGACACTGAAGCTTTCTTT

J gene: TRBJ2-5
clone size: NA
V gene: TRBV24-1
D gene: TRBD2
CDR3 protein: CATSDSPGLAEQETQYF
CDR3 DNA: TGTGCCACCAGTGATTCACCGGGACTAGCGGAACAAGAGACCCAGTACTTC

J gene: TRBJ2-7
clone size: NA
V gene: TRBV6-5
D gene: TRBD1
CDR3 protein: CASREQGDRYEQYF
CDR3 DNA: TGTGCCAGCAGGGAGCAGGGGGACAGGTACGAGCAGTACTTC

J gene: TRBJ2-3
clone size: NA
V gene: TRBV24-1
D gene: TRBD1
CDR3 protein: CATSETGRTDTQYF
CDR3 DNA: TGTGCCACCAGTGAGACAGGGCGCACAGATACGCAGTATTTT

J gene: TRBJ1-2
clone size: NA
V gene: TRBV5-6
D gene: NA
CDR3 protein: CASSFPTTGGLGYTF
CDR3 DNA: TGTGCCAGCAGCTTTCCTACCACTGGAGGTCTTGGCTACACCTTC

J gene: TRBJ1-6
clone size: once
V gene: TRBV4-1
D gene: TRBD1
CDR3 protein: CASSQERGPFYNSPLHF
CDR3 DNA: TGCGCCAGCAGCCAAGAAAGGGGGCCTTTCTATAATTCACCCCTCCACTTT

J gene: TRBJ2-6
clone size: NA
V gene: TRBV5-6
D gene: NA
CDR3 protein: CASSSSDLWANVLTF
CDR3 DNA: TGTGCCAGCAGCTCCTCAGATCTCTGGGCCAACGTCCTGACTTTC

J gene: TRBJ1-1
clone size: NA
V gene: TRBV4-2
D gene: NA
CDR3 protein: CASSQDIGTEAFF
CDR3 DNA: TGTGCCAGCAGCCAAGATATCGGCACTGAAGCTTTCTTT

J gene: TRBJ1-1
clone size: NA
V gene: TRBV30
D gene: NA
CDR3 protein: CAWANPLTSREAFF
CDR3 DNA: TGTGCCTGGGCGAACCCTCTGACATCTCGAGAGGCTTTCTTT

J gene: TRBJ1-2
clone size: NA
V gene: TRBV7-9
D gene: NA
CDR3 protein: CASSLTGSYYGYTF
CDR3 DNA: TGTGCCAGCAGCTTAACGGGGTCTTACTATGGCTACACCTTC

J gene: TRBJ2-1
clone size: NA
V gene: TRBV11-2
D gene: NA
CDR3 protein: CASSLVRGPYNEQFF
CDR3 DNA: TGTGCCAGCAGCTTAGTGCGGGGCCCTTACAATGAGCAGTTCTTC

J gene: TRBJ2-1
clone size: NA
V gene: TRBV27
D gene: NA
CDR3 protein: CASRQTGTGRGGGGNEQFF
CDR3 DNA: TGTGCCAGCAGGCAAACCGGGACAGGCAGAGGCGGGGGGGGGAATGAGCAGTTCTTC

J gene: TRBJ2-2
clone size: NA
V gene: TRBV2
D gene: TRBD2
CDR3 protein: CASSEYRLAGGAGELFF
CDR3 DNA: TGTGCCAGCAGTGAATACCGTCTAGCGGGAGGTGCCGGGGAGCTGTTTTTT

J gene: TRBJ2-5
clone size: once
V gene: TRBV3-1/TRBV3-2
D gene: TRBD2
CDR3 protein: CATASPGLLETQYF
CDR3 DNA: TGTGCCACCGCAAGCCCGGGACTACTAGAGACCCAGTACTTC

J gene: TRBJ2-5
clone size: once
V gene: TRBV4-1
D gene: TRBD2
CDR3 protein: CASSYGTSGAQETQYF
CDR3 DNA: TGCGCCAGCAGCTACGGGACTAGCGGGGCACAAGAGACCCAGTACTTC

J gene: TRBJ1-6
clone size: once
V gene: TRBV19
D gene: TRBD1
CDR3 protein: CASTRTGSNSPLHF
CDR3 DNA: TGTGCCAGTACCAGGACAGGGAGTAATTCACCCCTCCACTTT

J gene: TRBJ2-1
clone size: NA
V gene: TRBV6-5
D gene: TRBD2
CDR3 protein: CASSKLAGSHNEQFF
CDR3 DNA: TGTGCCAGCAGTAAGCTAGCGGGGTCTCACAATGAGCAGTTCTTC

J gene: TRBJ2-3
clone size: NA
V gene: TRBV24-1
D gene: NA
CDR3 protein: CATSDFLGADTQYF
CDR3 DNA: TGTGCCACCAGTGATTTTCTGGGAGCAGATACGCAGTATTTT

J gene: TRBJ2-2
clone size: NA
V gene: TRBV29-1
D gene: TRBD2
CDR3 protein: CSVVLAGVITGELFF
CDR3 DNA: TGCAGCGTTGTCCTAGCGGGGGTTATCACCGGGGAGCTGTTTTTT